This T cell receptor beta chain is drawn from a study of response to subunit inactivated influenza vaccine. Germline CDR1 is GTSNPN and CDR2 is SVGIG (reference sequence). With 0 bases removed from V and 7 bases from J, the gap between germline ends came to 10 bases. This CDR3 contains 12 residues. TCRdb analysed the RT-PCR reads with MiXCR anew, one entry per CDR3 protein. The sample has some 550,000 distinct CDR3 sequences; under 30% are singletons. These records were also assigned to another study, of T cells expressing NK-cell markers. That publication notes: Scientists made TCR beta cDNA using 5'RACE template switching with UMIs. A handful of donors likewise had their CD3+CD56-NKG2C+ fraction led by these clonotypes. It remained uncertain whether the expanded NKG2C+ T cell clones were specific for HCMV antigens.

The material sequenced was CD4+ T cells sorted from PBMCs, taken 12 days after vaccination. The TCR originated in a man in his fifties or sixties who received an inactivated influenza vaccine. The gene calls are TRBV30 and TRBJ2-7; D possibly uses TRBD1 or TRBD2 (6 bases each). The CDR3 here is CAWSVGGSEQYF. CDR3 nucleotide sequence: TGTGCCTGGAGTGTAGGGGGGTCTGAGCAGTACTTC.